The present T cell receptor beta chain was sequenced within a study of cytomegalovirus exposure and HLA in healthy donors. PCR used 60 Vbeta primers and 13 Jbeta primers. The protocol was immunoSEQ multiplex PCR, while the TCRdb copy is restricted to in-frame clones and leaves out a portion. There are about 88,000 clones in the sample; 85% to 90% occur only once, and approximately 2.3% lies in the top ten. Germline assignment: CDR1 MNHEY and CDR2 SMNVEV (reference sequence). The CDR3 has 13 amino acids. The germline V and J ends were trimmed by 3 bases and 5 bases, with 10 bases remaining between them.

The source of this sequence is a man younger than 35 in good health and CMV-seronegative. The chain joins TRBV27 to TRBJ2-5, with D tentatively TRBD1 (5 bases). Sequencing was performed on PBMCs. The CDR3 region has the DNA TGTGCCAGCAGTTTTGGGGCCGGGGAGACCCAGTACTTC. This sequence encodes CASSFGAGETQYF.